The 22 T cell receptor beta chains below were found in one sample sequenced in a study of read filtering for tumor transcriptome and immune sequencing. The library was built from around 0.4 ug RNA with molecular barcoded adaptors for alpha/delta and beta/gamma chains. TCRdb re-called the reads with MiXCR, one entry per CDR3 protein. The table lists 50,000 to 65,000 distinct CDR3 sequences, roughly an eighth of them singletons. The sequenced sample consisted of a population of CD138-negative cells sorted from bone marrow. Receptor source: a donor aged 40 or over with multiple myeloma.

Comment on this clonotype: Being one base from a much bigger clone, this may be a read error. V gene TRBV24-1 combines with J gene TRBJ2-3; a weak D match, TRBD1 (6 bases). The V gene lost 5 bases and the J gene lost 2 bases, with 7 bases spanning the gap. Germline-derived CDR1 and CDR2 are KGHDR and SFDVKD. This CDR3 contains 13 residues. CDR3 in DNA: TGTGCCACCAGTGGGACAGCCACAGATACGCAGTATTTT. Protein sequence: CATSGTATDTQYF.

There are many counts of this clonotype. V usage is TRBV12-3 or TRBV12-4 and J usage is TRBJ2-7; 11 bases line up with TRBD2. V shed 6 bases and J 1 base; nucleotides not matched to a gene: 5. The CDR3 has 15 amino acids. CDR3 loop: CASSGGLADSYEQYF. Written as DNA, the CDR3 is TGTGCCAGCAGCGGGGGACTAGCGGATTCCTACGAGCAGTACTTC.

This clonotype occurred many times. The chain combines TRBV2 with TRBJ2-5, with D maybe TRBD1 (5 bases). This CDR3 has 14 amino acids. In germline, CDR1 is SNHLY, CDR2 FYNNEI. Trimming removed 2 bases from V and 2 bases from J, with 9 bases in between. In nucleotides, the CDR3 is TGTGCCAGCAGTGAACAACAGGAGCAAGAGACCCAGTACTTC. Encoded protein: CASSEQQEQETQYF. The whole variable domain, filled in from reference TRBV2 and TRBJ2-5, reads EPEVTQTPSHQVTQMGQEVILRCVPISNHLYFYWYRQILGQKVEFLVSFYNNEISEKSEIFDDQFSVERPDGSNFTLKIRSTKLEDSAMYFCASSEQQEQETQYFGPGTRLLVL.

This clonotype was counted at least ten times. The gene calls are TRBV19 and TRBJ1-5; D is ambiguous. CDR1 and CDR2 from the germline V gene are LNHDA and SQIVND (reference sequence). Trimming took off 5 bases at V and 7 bases at J, with 21 bases between the two ends. The CDR3 totals 16 residues. DNA for the CDR3: TGTGCCAGTAGTTCCGTTGGACCGACGGGGAGGCAGCCCCAGCATTTT. Translation: CASSSVGPTGRQPQHF.

This chain's CDR3 is CASGPGTDTQYF. The CDR3 DNA is TGTGCCAGCGGCCCGGGCACAGATACGCAGTATTTT. This rearrangement joins TRBV2 to TRBJ2-3; D unclear. In germline, CDR1 is SNHLY, CDR2 FYNNEI. The CDR3 totals 12 residues. Trimming stripped 8 bases from V and 1 base from J, with 7 bases between.

This clonotype was counted many times. V is TRBV20-1 and J is TRBJ2-7; D gene uncertain. Trimming pared 2 bases from V and 3 bases from J, leaving 11 bases between. The CDR3 is 13 residues long. Germline values: CDR1 DFQATT, CDR2 SNEGSKA (reference sequence). CDR3 in DNA: TGCAGTGCTAGACCGCCCCAAAGCTACGAGCAGTACTTC. Its translation is CSARPPQSYEQYF.

This clonotype was counted ten times or more. J is TRBJ2-7 and V is TRBV7-3; 7 nucleotides line up with TRBD2. The CDR3 spans 15 residues. V was pared by 5 bases and J by 1 base, with 8 bases of the junction left unmatched. The germline gives CDR1 SGHTA, CDR2 FQGTGA. CDR3 sequence (DNA): TGTGCCAGCAGCCTCTGGGGGGGGGTATCCTACGAGCAGTACTTC. This gives the protein CASSLWGGVSYEQYF.

This clonotype was seen repeatedly, ten times or more. V is TRBV7-9 and J is TRBJ2-5; D gene unclear. In germline, CDR1 is SEHNR, CDR2 FQNEAQ (reference sequence). The CDR3 contains 12 residues. The V gene lost 5 bases and the J gene lost 5 bases, with 9 bases spanning the gap. CDR3 bases: TGTGCCAGCAGCGGCGTGGGGGAGACCCAGTACTTC. It yields the protein CASSGVGETQYF.

This clonotype showed up many times. The chain uses TRBV7-3 and TRBJ2-1; 7 bases map to TRBD1. The CDR3 sequence is 16 residues long. Germline lookup yields CDR1 SGHTA and CDR2 FQGTGA. The trim removed 2 bases at V and 2 bases at J, leaving 6 bases unmatched. The CDR3 DNA sequence: TGTGCCAGCAGCTTACTGTCAGGGGGAGCCTACAATGAGCAGTTCTTC. Translated: CASSLLSGGAYNEQFF. Complete variable domain (other parts from reference TRBV7-3 and TRBJ2-1): GAGVSQTPSNKVTEKGKYVELRCDPISGHTALYWYRQSLGQGPEFLIYFQGTGAADDSGLPNDRFFAVRPEGSVSTLKIQRTERGDSAVYLCASSLLSGGAYNEQFFGPGTRLTVL.

This clonotype was seen repeatedly, ten times or more. The rearrangement uses TRBV10-3 and TRBJ1-4; D is uncertain. V dropped 2 bases and J dropped 7 bases, with 11 bases sitting between them. CDR1 and CDR2 from the germline V gene are ENHRY and SYGVKD. The CDR3 extends over 14 amino acids. CDR3: CAISEKVLGEKLFF. In DNA, the CDR3 is TGTGCCATCAGTGAGAAGGTCCTTGGTGAAAAACTGTTTTTT.

This chain connects TRBV24-1 to TRBJ2-1; D is unresolved. V shed 2 bases and J shed 7 bases, with 2 bases lying between them. The CDR3 extends over 11 amino acids. Germline values: CDR1 KGHDR, CDR2 SFDVKD. CDR3 in amino acids: CATSDWNEQFF. CDR3 bases: TGTGCCACCAGTGATTGGAATGAGCAGTTCTTC.

The sample holds many counts of this clonotype. This chain joins TRBV7-3 and TRBJ2-7; D is unresolved. Per the germline V gene, CDR1 is SGHTA and CDR2 is FQGTGA. V lost 3 bases to trimming and J lost 2 bases, with 11 bases between them. This CDR3 region has 14 residues. As DNA, the CDR3 is TGTGCCAGCAGCTTCGGAACGCCTCCCTACGAGCAGTACTTC. As protein: CASSFGTPPYEQYF.

A remark on this clonotype: Possible read error: a much larger clone is one base away. This rearrangement joins TRBV3-1 to TRBJ2-1; D not certain. This CDR3 contains 12 residues. CDR1 is LGHDT, CDR2 YNNKEL, per germline (reference sequence). The CDR3 here is CASSQNYNGQFF. CDR3 in DNA: TGTGCCAGCAGCCAAAACTACAATGGGCAGTTCTTC.

The chain carries TRBV5-6 and TRBJ2-5, with unresolved D. This CDR3 is built from 12 residues. Germline lookup yields CDR1 SGHDT and CDR2 YYEEEE. V was clipped by 4 bases and J by 7 bases, with 11 bases between them. Written as DNA, the CDR3 is TGTGCCAGCAGCCTCAAAGGACCGACCCAGTACTTC. Translation: CASSLKGPTQYF.

In regard to this clonotype: A much larger clone lies a single base off, so this may be a read error. This chain connects TRBV29-1 to TRBJ1-2, with 9 bases identical to TRBD1. Germline V gene data show CDR1 as SQVTM and CDR2 as ANQGSEA. The length of the CDR3 is 17 residues. The CDR3 DNA follows: TGCAGCGTTGGTCCCTTTTATTGGGACAGGGCGGACTATAGCTACACCTTC. Encoded protein: CSVGPFYWDRADYSYTF.

This clonotype was counted ten times or more. The chain recombines TRBV5-1 with TRBJ2-3; the D is unclear. Trimming stripped 0 bases from V and 1 base from J, with 6 bases between. In germline, CDR1 is SGHRS, CDR2 YFSETQ. The CDR3 is 14 amino acids. CDR3 sequence (DNA): TGCGCCAGCAGCTTGGTCCAGGGCACAGATACGCAGTATTTT. Amino acids: CASSLVQGTDTQYF. The full variable domain, completed using reference TRBV5-1 and TRBJ2-3, is KAGVTQTPRYLIKTRGQQVTLSCSPISGHRSVSWYQQTPGQGLQFLFEYFSETQRNKGNFPGRFSGRQFSNSRSEMNVSTLELGDSALYLCASSLVQGTDTQYFGPGTRLTVL.

The rearrangement joins TRBV28 to TRBJ2-3; no clear D. Germline CDR1 and CDR2: MDHEN and SYDVKM. The CDR3 is made up of 15 amino acids. V dropped 7 bases and J dropped 6 bases, with 20 bases sitting between them. CDR3: CASTRGLGPKDTQYF. The DNA for the CDR3 is TGTGCCAGCACCCGCGGCTTAGGTCCCAAGGATACGCAGTATTTT.

This clonotype occurred many times. This chain joins TRBV5-1 and TRBJ2-5; maybe TRBD1 (9 bases). Germline V gives CDR1 SGHRS, CDR2 YFSETQ. V shed 6 bases and J shed 5 bases, with 17 bases lying between them. The CDR3 loop spans 14 amino acids. In DNA, the CDR3 is TGCGCCAGCATAGCGGGACAGGGCCGCGAGACCCAGTACTTC. This translates into CASIAGQGRETQYF. The whole variable domain, remainder taken from reference TRBV5-1 and TRBJ2-5, is KAGVTQTPRYLIKTRGQQVTLSCSPISGHRSVSWYQQTPGQGLQFLFEYFSETQRNKGNFPGRFSGRQFSNSRSEMNVSTLELGDSALYLCASIAGQGRETQYFGPGTRLLVL.

This clonotype has ten or more counts. This chain joins TRBV6-1 and TRBJ2-1; 7 bases line up with TRBD1. J was trimmed by 7 bases and V by 6 bases; bases with no gene match: 12. The CDR3 runs 15 residues. Per the germline V gene, CDR1 is MNHNS and CDR2 is SASEGT. Here the CDR3 DNA reads TGTGCCAGCAGGGGTTGGACAGGATCGGGGAATGAGCAGTTCTTC. Protein sequence: CASRGWTGSGNEQFF.

This clonotype came up a few times. The CDR3 ends on some other residue instead of the conserved phenylalanine or tryptophan, so this is likely a read error. It is unclear where the CDR3 begins or ends on the DNA, so no DNA is shown, and the CDR3 is as TCRdb lists it. The chain carries TRBV30 and TRBJ1-1. The germline V gene has CDR1 GTSNPN and CDR2 SVGIG (reference sequence). Termini included, the CDR3 measures 16 amino acids. CDR3 sequence reads: CAWSVPPGGGLTEAFA.

This clonotype has ten or more counts. The chain uses TRBV10-3 and TRBJ2-5, with D perhaps matching TRBD1 (5 bases). Per the germline V gene, CDR1 is ENHRY and CDR2 is SYGVKD. Trimming left V 3 bases short and J 5 bases short, with 10 bases between. CDR3 size: 13 residues. The CDR3 bases are TGTGCCATCAGTGAAGCTGGGGCGGAGACCCAGTACTTC. It is translated as CAISEAGAETQYF.

This sequence joins TRBV2 and TRBJ2-5; 7 bases align to TRBD2. V lost 8 bases, J lost 9 bases, and 12 bases stayed unmatched. The CDR3 length is 13 residues. The V gene's germline CDR1 is SNHLY and CDR2 FYNNEI. The DNA of the CDR3 is TGTGCCAGCTTTAGACTAGCCCAACCGTCCCAGTACTTC. Translating gives CASFRLAQPSQYF.